The 29 T cell receptor beta chains below come from one sample, sequenced in a study of blood T cells in healthy people across ages. Primed by a sample-barcoded 5' primer and a J-beta primer mix, a second PCR proceeded for about 7 to 12 cycles. Via MiXCR, TCRdb re-called the 5' RACE reads, giving one row per CDR3 protein. The sample includes about 1.1 million distinct CDR3 sequences, roughly two fifths seen only once; the top ten take under 15%. The sample was blood. The receptors stem from a man in his late teens or twenties in good health.

This clonotype was seen only once. The chain recombines TRBV6-5 with TRBJ2-7; D is ambiguous. The germline CDR1 and CDR2 sequences are MNHEY and SVGAGI. Between the trimmed V and J ends, which lost 1 base and 2 bases, there was a span of 12 bases. This CDR3 has 15 residues. The CDR3 is CASSYFTGRAYEQYF. DNA for the CDR3: TGTGCCAGCAGTTACTTCACCGGACGAGCCTACGAGCAGTACTTC.

This chain joins TRBV2 and TRBJ1-2; D might be TRBD1 (5 bases). The CDR3 loop spans 13 amino acids. Germline V CDR1 and CDR2: SNHLY, FYNNEI. Trimming pared 6 bases from V and 8 bases from J, leaving 16 bases between. CDR3 DNA sequence: TGTGCCAGCAGACTCGGGGGGGATAAGGGCTACACCTTC. Encoded protein: CASRLGGDKGYTF.

Concerning this clonotype itself: A much more abundant neighbour one base away suggests this may be a read error. The chain recombines TRBV10-3 with TRBJ2-1; 7 nucleotides agree with TRBD2. The germline V gene has CDR1 ENHRY and CDR2 SYGVKD. The CDR3 runs to 13 residues. The ends lost 7 bases at V and 8 bases at J; junction bases unmatched: 8. CDR3 loop: CAIMAGAYDEQFF. The CDR3, as DNA: TGTGCCATCATGGCGGGAGCTTACGATGAGCAGTTCTTC.

The CDR3 loop is CASSKLTEAFF. The CDR3, as DNA: TGTGCCAGCAGTAAGCTCACTGAAGCTTTCTTT. This chain connects TRBV12-3 or TRBV12-4 to TRBJ1-1; no clear D gene. V was cut by 5 bases and J by 4 bases, with 5 bases left in between. CDR3 length equals 11 residues.

The V gene is TRBV18, the J gene TRBJ2-7; TRBD1 agrees at 11 bases. The germline V gene has CDR1 KGHSH and CDR2 LQKENI. Trimming cost V 2 bases and J 6 bases; bases outside gene matches: 3. This CDR3 comprises 14 residues. CDR3 region: CASSPRTGGGEQYF. CDR3 coding DNA: TGTGCCAGCTCACCAAGGACAGGGGGCGGCGAGCAGTACTTC.

As regards this clonotype: One end of the junction is discordant with germline, which a read error may explain. This sequence joins TRBV7-3 and TRBJ2-5; D not resolved. This CDR3 spans 13 amino acids. CDR1 and CDR2 from the germline V gene are SGHTA and FQGTGA. The CDR3 region is CAGSLSPGETQYF. The CDR3 region has the DNA TGTGCCGGCAGCTTAAGCCCTGGAGAGACCCAGTACTTC.

V usage is TRBV28 and J usage is TRBJ2-5; 7 positions agree with TRBD1. Germline V lookup: CDR1 MDHEN, CDR2 SYDVKM. The CDR3 loop spans 14 amino acids. V trimming: 6 bases; J trimming: 11 bases; junction bases outside the gene matches: 15. CDR3 DNA sequence: TGTGCCAGCAGCTCCTTTCAGGGGGACGGTGAGCAGTACTTC. Translating gives CASSSFQGDGEQYF.

V gene TRBV5-6 combines with J gene TRBJ2-7, with D unresolved. The CDR3 is 16 amino acids. The V end lost 0 bases, the J end lost 7 bases, and 20 bases lay between the germline ends. Germline assignment: CDR1 SGHDT and CDR2 YYEEEE. The CDR3 sequence is CASSLDSPVSYNEQYF. CDR3 coding DNA: TGTGCCAGCAGCTTGGACTCCCCGGTCTCCTACAATGAGCAGTACTTC. The variable domain in full, with the rest retrieved from reference TRBV5-6 and TRBJ2-7, is DAGVTQSPTHLIKTRGQQVTLRCSPKSGHDTVSWYQQALGQGPQFIFQYYEEEERQRGNFPDRFSGHQFPNYSSELNVNALLLGDSALYLCASSLDSPVSYNEQYFGPGTRLTVT.

This clonotype has a count of ten or more. This chain connects TRBV7-2 to TRBJ2-3; D gene uncertain. V was cut by 4 bases and J by 7 bases, with 15 bases left in between. The CDR3 consists of 14 residues. CDR1 SGHTA and CDR2 FQGNSA come from the germline V gene. This CDR3 is CASSSPIRYNTQYF. Here the CDR3 DNA reads TGTGCCAGCAGCTCCCCCATCCGCTATAATACGCAGTATTTT. The full variable domain, in which reference TRBV7-2 and TRBJ2-3 provide the parts outside the CDR3, is GAGVSQSPSNKVTEKGKDVELRCDPISGHTALYWYRQSLGQGLEFLIYFQGNSAPDKSGLPSDRFSAERTGGSVSTLTIQRTQQEDSAVYLCASSSPIRYNTQYFGPGTRLTVL.

The V call is TRBV10-3, the J call TRBJ1-2; 8 bases agree with TRBD1. The CDR3 is 14 amino acids. Looked up from germline, CDR1 is ENHRY and CDR2 is SYGVKD. J was trimmed by 3 bases and V by 5 bases; bases with no gene match: 5. Here the CDR3 reads CAISLDREDYGYTF. The DNA of the CDR3 is TGTGCCATCAGTCTGGACAGGGAGGACTATGGCTACACCTTC.

V is TRBV30 and J is TRBJ2-7, with 9 bases aligning to TRBD2. This CDR3 has 14 amino acids. CDR1 and CDR2 (germline): GTSNPN, SVGIG (reference sequence). The J segment lost 3 bases and the V segment lost 1 base, leaving 4 bases of the junction unmatched. This chain's CDR3 is CAWSESGGFYEQYF. CDR3 in DNA: TGTGCCTGGAGTGAAAGCGGGGGGTTCTACGAGCAGTACTTC.

This clonotype was found many times. J is TRBJ2-3 and V is TRBV15; D unclear. The V gene's germline CDR1 is LNHNV and CDR2 YYDKDF (reference sequence). Trimming removed 3 bases from V and 6 bases from J, with 7 bases in between. This CDR3 region has 12 residues. CDR3 sequence: CATSRETDTQYF. In nucleotides, the CDR3 is TGTGCCACCAGCAGGGAAACTGATACGCAGTATTTT.

There are a few counts of this clonotype. The V call is TRBV6-1, the J call TRBJ2-7; TRBD1 is a possible D gene (5 bases). CDR1 and CDR2 (germline): MNHNS, SASEGT. This CDR3 has 19 amino acids. V lost 5 bases and J lost 1, with 27 bases in between. The CDR3 protein is CASSPVGKGTGQRSYEQYF. As DNA, the CDR3 is TGTGCCAGCAGTCCGGTAGGGAAGGGCACAGGCCAACGATCCTACGAGCAGTACTTC.

The sample holds a few counts of this clonotype. This chain links TRBV10-3 with TRBJ1-2, with D possibly TRBD1 on 5 matching bases. Germline values: CDR1 ENHRY, CDR2 SYGVKD. CDR3 size: 16 residues. Trimming removed 4 bases at V and 1 base at J, with 16 bases between. CDR3 amino acids: CAISGKGTADNYGYTF. Written as DNA, the CDR3 is TGTGCCATCAGTGGAAAAGGGACTGCCGATAACTATGGCTACACCTTC.

This clonotype was seen more than once but under ten times. In DNA, the CDR3 is TGTGCCAGCAGACACACTGGGTCGTCGGGGAGTGTGCAGTTCTTC. Residues: CASRHTGSSGSVQFF. The chain recombines TRBV11-1 with TRBJ2-1; D is perhaps TRBD2 (5 bases). Germline V gene sequence: CDR1 SGHAT, CDR2 FQDESV (reference sequence). This CDR3 has 15 residues. The ends were cut back, 6 bases at V and 12 bases at J, with 24 bases in the middle.

CDR3 sequence reads: CASSLPQGIRNSPLHF. CDR3 bases: TGTGCCAGCAGCCTGCCTCAGGGGATTAGGAATTCACCCCTCCACTTT. The chain has TRBV3-1 and TRBJ1-6, with a tentative D call TRBD1 (6 bases). The CDR3 contains 16 residues. Germline values: CDR1 LGHDT, CDR2 YNNKEL (reference sequence). V was pared by 4 bases and J by 7 bases, with 17 bases between.

The V and J genes are TRBV5-1 and TRBJ2-4; D unclear. V was cut by 4 bases and J by 4 bases, with 12 bases left in between. Germline V gene data show CDR1 as SGHRS and CDR2 as YFSETQ. The CDR3 has 14 residues. The CDR3 coding sequence is TGCGCCAGCAGCCCTGGGATGGGGAAAAACATTCAGTACTTC. Protein: CASSPGMGKNIQYF.

This clonotype was counted between two and nine times. The rearrangement uses TRBV5-1 and TRBJ2-7, with D perhaps matching TRBD1 or TRBD2 (5 bases each). The CDR3 totals 14 residues. Trimming removed 7 bases from V and 6 bases from J, with 20 bases in between. Germline CDR1 SGHRS, CDR2 YFSETQ. This chain's CDR3 is CASAQINQGVEQYF. For the CDR3, the DNA is TGCGCCAGCGCCCAGATCAACCAGGGAGTCGAGCAGTACTTC.

The V call is TRBV6-5, the J call TRBJ1-2, with D possibly being TRBD1 (5 bases). The germline V gene has CDR1 MNHEY and CDR2 SVGAGI. The CDR3 spans 13 residues. The V end was cut by 6 bases, the J end by 8 bases, with 16 bases between. This CDR3 reads CASRTQGAYGYTF. CDR3 nucleotide sequence: TGTGCCAGCAGGACTCAGGGTGCCTACGGCTACACCTTC.

V and J are TRBV20-1 and TRBJ1-5, with 7 bases fitting TRBD1. J was trimmed by 4 bases and V by 5 bases; bases with no gene match: 5. Germline loops: CDR1 DFQATT, CDR2 SNEGSKA (reference sequence). This CDR3 is 13 amino acids long. In nucleotides, the CDR3 is TGCAGTGCTCGACAACAGGGGAATCAGCCCCAGCATTTT. It codes for CSARQQGNQPQHF.

This clonotype has only a few counts. V gene TRBV25-1 combines with J gene TRBJ2-2, with 9 bases matching TRBD1. Losses at the gene ends were 1 base for V and 6 bases for J; bases not matched to a gene: 6. From germline, CDR1 is MGHDK and CDR2 SYGVNS. The CDR3 is made up of 16 amino acids. Here the CDR3 DNA reads TGTGCCAGCAGTGAATCCGACAGGGGGGAACCCGGGGAGCTGTTTTTT. This sequence encodes CASSESDRGEPGELFF.

This chain joins TRBV12-3 or TRBV12-4 and TRBJ1-1; D gene ambiguous. The germline V and J ends were trimmed by 8 bases and 9 bases, with 13 bases remaining between them. The CDR3 loop spans 11 amino acids. CDR3 region: CASAWEQQAFF. The CDR3 bases are TGTGCCAGCGCCTGGGAACAGCAAGCTTTCTTT.

This clonotype was detected a few times. The chain joins TRBV7-9 to TRBJ2-1; D perhaps matches TRBD1 (6 bases). The germline V and J ends were trimmed by 5 bases and 6 bases, with 17 bases remaining between them. Germline V gene lookup returns CDR1 SEHNR and CDR2 FQNEAQ (reference sequence). The CDR3 runs to 15 residues. The CDR3 sequence: CASSPRVDSSNEQFF. In DNA form, the CDR3 reads TGTGCCAGCAGCCCGAGGGTGGACAGTTCCAATGAGCAGTTCTTC.

The chain is built from TRBV6-1 and TRBJ1-5; D remains ambiguous. Germline lookup yields CDR1 MNHNS and CDR2 SASEGT. The CDR3 has 15 amino acids. Trimming took 6 bases from V and 0 from J, leaving 12 bases between them. CDR3 region: CASRERRNSNQPQHF. CDR3 nucleotide sequence: TGTGCCAGCAGAGAAAGGCGGAATAGCAATCAGCCCCAGCATTTT.

This clonotype was recorded a few times. The CDR3 protein is CASSVDQGAGEKLFF. For the CDR3, the DNA is TGTGCCAGCAGCGTAGATCAAGGGGCTGGTGAAAAACTGTTTTTT. The rearrangement uses TRBV9 and TRBJ1-4; a possible D gene is TRBD1 (5 bases). The CDR3 spans 15 residues. Germline V CDR1 and CDR2: SGDLS, YYNGEE. V shed 0 bases and J shed 7 bases, with 13 bases lying between them.

The rearrangement links TRBV6-4 to TRBJ2-5; D unresolved. The CDR3 is 13 amino acids. Trimming took off 5 bases at V and 5 bases at J, with 12 bases between the two ends. CDR1 and CDR2 (germline): MRHNA, SNTAGT. In DNA form, the CDR3 reads TGTGCCAGCAGTCCGAACGGTCATGAGACCCAGTACTTC. Translating it yields CASSPNGHETQYF.

The table lists this clonotype with a few counts. This sequence joins TRBV20-1 and TRBJ1-1, with D perhaps TRBD1 (6 bases). This CDR3 spans 14 amino acids. Trimming removed 1 base from V and 1 base from J, with 10 bases in between. The germline V gene has CDR1 DFQATT and CDR2 SNEGSKA (reference sequence). CDR3 region: CSARGGLGNTEAFF. Here the CDR3 DNA reads TGCAGTGCTAGAGGGGGGCTGGGGAACACTGAAGCTTTCTTT.

The DNA of the CDR3 is TGTGCCAGCAGCTGGACAGCCACGTCGACCCCCCACTTT. Translating it yields CASSWTATSTPHF. The chain combines TRBV5-4 with TRBJ1-6; possibly TRBD1 for D (6 bases). Germline V gives CDR1 SGHNT, CDR2 YYREEE (reference sequence). Trimming took off 3 bases at V and 18 bases at J, with 19 bases between the two ends. This CDR3 comprises 13 residues.

This clonotype appeared a few times. V is TRBV21-1 and J is TRBJ2-6; no DNA check was done on the table's D call, TRBD2. TRBV21-1 is a documented pseudogene. CDR3 length: 18 amino acids. The DNA of the CDR3 is TGTGCCAGCAGCAGGCAGACTAGCGGGGACTCTGGGGCCAACGTCCTGACTTTC. Translating gives CASSRQTSGDSGANVLTF.